Given below is one T cell receptor (beta chain) in context. The V end was cut by 4 bases, the J end by 4 bases, with 16 bases between. The length of the CDR3 is 15 residues. Germline assignment: CDR1 SGHDT and CDR2 YYEEEE. These data originate in a study of cytomegalovirus exposure and HLA in healthy donors. Primers for the PCR totalled 60 Vbeta and 13 Jbeta. Clones were read by immunoSEQ multiplex PCR, and TCRdb kept only the in-frame ones, dropping some. The top ten clones hold roughly 3.5% of a sample with about 120,000 clones, 75% to 80% of them seen once. The chain recombines TRBV5-6 with TRBJ2-3, with D possibly TRBD1 on 6 matching bases. The clonotype comes from a woman aged 30 to 39 in good health and CMV-seropositive. The sequencing sample was made of PBMCs. DNA of the CDR3: TGTGCCAGCAGCACCTACGCCGCAGGGGCAGATACGCAGTATTTT. Encoded protein: CASSTYAAGADTQYF.